A selection of T cell receptor beta chains follows, all from one sample in a study of shared clonotypes between healthy human individuals. Generated by immunoSEQ multiplex PCR, the TCRdb table keeps only in-frame clones and is missing some. The sample holds fewer than 850,000 clones, about 96% seen once. Sequenced: naive CD8+ T cells sorted from blood. These receptors all stem from a man younger than 45 in good health. CDR3s include the opening cysteine and the closing phenylalanine or tryptophan. The order of the fields is V gene, J gene, D gene, clone size, CDR3 DNA, CDR3 protein. The D gene is left open where the match is weak. The size entry is marked missing in some rows and otherwise reads once, few, many or a size class.

V: TRBV19; J: TRBJ2-7; D: -; size: -; DNA: TGTGCCAGTAGTATGGCTAGCCCGTCCTACGAGCAGTACTTC; CDR3: CASSMASPSYEQYF
V: TRBV29-1; J: TRBJ2-7; D: -; size: -; DNA: TGCAGCGTTGAGACCAACTCCTACGAGCAGTACTTC; CDR3: CSVETNSYEQYF
V: TRBV5-4; J: TRBJ2-7; D: -; size: -; DNA: TGTGCCAGCAGCTGGGGACTCTACGAGCAGTACTTC; CDR3: CASSWGLYEQYF
V: TRBV9; J: TRBJ1-1; D: -; size: -; DNA: TGTGCCAGCAGCCGGGGGGGGTATGGCACTGAAGCTTTCTTT; CDR3: CASSRGGYGTEAFF
V: TRBV19; J: TRBJ1-5; D: -; size: -; DNA: TGTGCCAGTAGTATCAGGCAGGGGACTTATAGCAATCAGCCCCAGCATTTT; CDR3: CASSIRQGTYSNQPQHF
V: TRBV10-3; J: TRBJ2-7; D: -; size: -; DNA: TGTGCCATCAGTGAAGCTAGCGTAACCTACGAGCAGTACTTC; CDR3: CAISEASVTYEQYF
V: TRBV5-8; J: TRBJ2-1; D: TRBD2; size: once; DNA: TGTGCCAGCAGAGAGCCGGGACTAGCCTACAATGAGCAGTTCTTC; CDR3: CASREPGLAYNEQFF
V: TRBV7-3; J: TRBJ2-1; D: -; size: -; DNA: TGTGCCAGCAGCTTAACAGGGGATTACAATGAGCAGTTCTTC; CDR3: CASSLTGDYNEQFF
V: TRBV7-2; J: TRBJ2-7; D: TRBD2; size: -; DNA: TGTGCCAGCAGCTCACGGACTAGCGGGAGCTACGAGCAGTACTTC; CDR3: CASSSRTSGSYEQYF
V: TRBV11-2; J: TRBJ2-5; D: -; size: -; DNA: TGTGCCAGCAGCTTAGAGGAAGAGACCCAGTACTTC; CDR3: CASSLEEETQYF
V: TRBV7-6; J: TRBJ2-2; D: TRBD1; size: -; DNA: TGTGCCAGCAGCGCACAGGGGGCCGGGGAGCTGTTTTTT; CDR3: CASSAQGAGELFF
V: TRBV27; J: TRBJ2-1; D: TRBD2; size: -; DNA: TGTGCCAGCAGTTATGGACTAGCGGGCGACCCGAAGCAGTTCTTC; CDR3: CASSYGLAGDPKQFF
V: TRBV6-1; J: TRBJ1-5; D: -; size: -; DNA: TGTGCCAGCAGTGAAGCGGGGTTCAATCAGCCCCAGCATTTT; CDR3: CASSEAGFNQPQHF
V: TRBV7-6; J: TRBJ2-1; D: -; size: -; DNA: TGTGCCAGCAGCTTATGGGCGGCTGAGCAGTTCTTC; CDR3: CASSLWAAEQFF
V: TRBV7-8; J: TRBJ2-7; D: -; size: -; DNA: TGTGCCAGCAGCTTCGGAGGCGGGTCCTACGAGCAGTACTTC; CDR3: CASSFGGGSYEQYF
V: TRBV5-6; J: TRBJ2-7; D: -; size: -; DNA: TGTGCCAGCAGCTTGGAATCTGGCGAGCAGTACTTC; CDR3: CASSLESGEQYF
V: TRBV5-1; J: TRBJ1-1; D: TRBD1; size: -; DNA: TGCGCCAGCAGCTCGGACAGGGTTGATGTGGTGAACACTGAAGCTTTCTTT; CDR3: CASSSDRVDVVNTEAFF
V: TRBV4-1; J: TRBJ2-5; D: -; size: -; DNA: TGCGCCAGCAGCCAAGCAGCGGGTGCAGGCCAAGAGACCCAGTACTTC; CDR3: CASSQAAGAGQETQYF
V: TRBV4-3; J: TRBJ1-1; D: TRBD1; size: -; DNA: TGCGCCAGCAGCCAAGCGAATTTCGGGACAGGTGGGCTCCACACTGAAGCTTTCTTT; CDR3: CASSQANFGTGGLHTEAFF
V: TRBV19; J: TRBJ2-7; D: -; size: -; DNA: TGTGCCAGTAGCCAGTTGGACACGGGACCTGAGCAGTACTTC; CDR3: CASSQLDTGPEQYF
V: TRBV19; J: TRBJ2-7; D: TRBD2; size: once; DNA: TGTGCCACCACGGGACTAGCGGGACCCTACGAGCAGTACTTC; CDR3: CATTGLAGPYEQYF
V: TRBV27; J: TRBJ2-3; D: -; size: -; DNA: TGTGCCAGCAGTTGGCCGGGTGCAGATACGCAGTATTTT; CDR3: CASSWPGADTQYF
V: TRBV7-9; J: TRBJ1-5; D: -; size: -; DNA: TGTGCCAGCAGCTCCCAAACAGATGGCAATCAGCCCCAGCATTTT; CDR3: CASSSQTDGNQPQHF
V: TRBV27; J: TRBJ2-2; D: -; size: -; DNA: TGTGCCAGCACTAGCGTGTACACCGGGGAGCTGTTTTTT; CDR3: CASTSVYTGELFF
V: TRBV30; J: TRBJ2-7; D: -; size: -; DNA: TGTGCCGCATCTATGTCCTACGAGCAGTACTTC; CDR3: CAASMSYEQYF